This T cell receptor beta chain was recorded in a study of blood T cell repertoires in COVID-19. Overall study: Acute and convalescent COVID-19 samples came from the United States, Italy and Spain. The analysed material was cDNA or gDNA that came from T cells, B-cell-depleted T cells, or PBMCs.

Methods used by the authors: Nucleated cell number was recorded as an estimate derived from reference gene primer amplification. Only in-frame clones appear in the TCRdb table, and some are missing; sequencing was by immunoSEQ multiplex PCR. V, J and clone size were drawn from that table, and D and trimming were deduced from the DNA. The sample shows approximately 200,000 clones, about 88% of them seen only once. The sequence was collected from a middle-aged man with acute or convalescent COVID-19. The specimen sequenced was peripheral blood.

DNA for the CDR3: TGTGCCAGCAGCTTGGGAGCCAAGCCGGTCTACGAGCAGTACTTC. Its translation: CASSLGAKPVYEQYF. The chain links TRBV5-5 to TRBJ2-7; D uncertain. CDR1 SGHKS and CDR2 YYEKEE come from the germline V gene (reference sequence). Trimming pared 0 bases from V and 3 bases from J, leaving 13 bases between. The CDR3 totals 15 residues. The entire variable domain, with the rest obtained from reference TRBV5-5 and TRBJ2-7, is as follows: DAGVTQSPTHLIKTRGQQVTLRCSPISGHKSVSWYQQVLGQGPQFIFQYYEKEERGRGNFPDRFSARQFPNYSSELNVNALLLGDSALYLCASSLGAKPVYEQYFGPGTRLTVT.